One and the same sample provided the 23 T cell receptor beta chains below, sequenced in a study of blood T cell repertoires in COVID-19. TCRdb keeps only in-frame clones here, not all; method: immunoSEQ multiplex PCR. The profile shows roughly 330,000 clones, 87% of them singletons. Specimen: PBMCs or T cells enriched from blood (not recorded which). The receptors originated from a woman in her twenties or thirties who had recovered from COVID-19.

The chain joins TRBV15 to TRBJ1-1, with 7 nucleotides matching TRBD1. CDR3 length equals 16 residues. CDR1 is LNHNV, CDR2 YYDKDF, per germline (reference sequence). V lost 3 bases to trimming and J lost 4 bases; unmatched junction nucleotides: 11. Here the CDR3 DNA reads TGTGCCACCAGCAGGGGTTCGGACAGGCCGGGCACTGAAGCTTTCTTT. Encoded protein: CATSRGSDRPGTEAFF.

The chain recombines TRBV6-5 with TRBJ1-2, with TRBD1 matching 10 bases. This CDR3 contains 14 residues. The V gene's germline CDR1 is MNHEY and CDR2 SVGAGI. Germline trimming cut 5 bases from V and 5 bases from J; bases unmatched to any gene: 5. CDR3: CASSPDRGPYGYTF. The CDR3 DNA sequence: TGTGCCAGCAGTCCTGACAGGGGGCCTTATGGCTACACCTTC.

The chain is built from TRBV7-2 and TRBJ2-3, with D hard to call. V lost 1 base, J lost 0 bases, and 8 bases lay in between. CDR1 and CDR2 (germline): SGHTA, FQGNSA. The length of the CDR3 is 15 residues. The CDR3 region has the DNA TGTGCCAGCAGCTTAGGAACGCGGAGCACAGATACGCAGTATTTT. Its protein product is CASSLGTRSTDTQYF.

The V gene is TRBV6-2 or TRBV6-3, the J gene TRBJ1-2; D not resolved. Germline V gene sequence: CDR1 MNHEY, CDR2 SVGEGT. Trimming removed 0 bases at V and 2 bases at J, with 13 bases between. This CDR3 has 16 residues. CDR3 residues: CASSYSRTEPNYGYTF. The CDR3 DNA follows: TGTGCCAGCAGTTACTCCAGAACAGAGCCAAACTATGGCTACACCTTC.

The V call is TRBV28, the J call TRBJ1-2, with D tentatively TRBD1 (5 bases). Germline loops: CDR1 MDHEN, CDR2 SYDVKM. CDR3 length equals 14 residues. Trimming removed 2 bases from V and 0 bases from J, with 7 bases in between. The CDR3 region is CASSLPGSNYGYTF. The CDR3 DNA reads as TGTGCCAGCAGTTTACCAGGGTCTAACTATGGCTACACCTTC.

The V gene is TRBV2, the J gene TRBJ1-2; D perhaps matches TRBD1 (6 bases). The length of the CDR3 is 13 residues. V was clipped by 5 bases and J by 2 bases, with 9 bases between them. CDR1 and CDR2 (germline): SNHLY, FYNNEI. The CDR3 reads CASSRDINYGYTF. The CDR3 DNA follows: TGTGCCAGCAGTCGGGACATCAACTATGGCTACACCTTC.

The J gene is TRBJ2-3, the V gene TRBV28, with D perhaps matching TRBD1 (6 bases). This CDR3 comprises 14 residues. Per the germline V gene, CDR1 is MDHEN and CDR2 is SYDVKM. Trimming left V 2 bases short and J 3 bases short, with 9 bases between. The CDR3 DNA reads TGTGCCAGCAGTTTAACAGGGCTAACAGATACGCAGTATTTT. Translation gives CASSLTGLTDTQYF.

This clone was detected a few times. The rearrangement uses TRBV10-3 and TRBJ1-1, with D perhaps TRBD1 (6 bases). Trimming cost V 4 bases and J 1 base, with 10 bases left between them. The germline gives CDR1 ENHRY, CDR2 SYGVKD. CDR3 size: 14 residues. The CDR3 bases are TGTGCCATCAGTGCACAACAGGGGAACACTGAAGCTTTCTTT. It specifies CAISAQQGNTEAFF.

The chain employs TRBV2 and TRBJ2-7; no definite D call. V was shortened by 6 bases and J by 3 bases, with 12 bases between the two germline ends. The length of the CDR3 is 13 residues. Germline CDR1 reads SNHLY; CDR2 reads FYNNEI. CDR3 amino acids: CASRPKTGYEQYF. CDR3 DNA: TGTGCCAGCAGGCCAAAGACGGGCTACGAGCAGTACTTC.

The genes are TRBV2 and TRBJ1-5; D possibly corresponds to TRBD1 (6 bases). V shed 3 bases and J shed 4 bases, with 7 bases lying between them. The CDR3 is 13 amino acids. Per the germline V gene, CDR1 is SNHLY and CDR2 is FYNNEI. In DNA form, the CDR3 reads TGTGCCAGCAGTGACAGGGGAAATCAGCCCCAGCATTTT. It encodes CASSDRGNQPQHF.

The J gene is TRBJ2-3, the V gene TRBV27; possibly TRBD2 for D (6 bases). The CDR3 covers 15 residues. CDR1 MNHEY and CDR2 SMNVEV come from the germline V gene (reference sequence). Trimming pared 6 bases from V and 7 bases from J, leaving 20 bases between. CDR3: CASRDSNPGTYTQYF. The CDR3 DNA reads TGTGCCAGCAGGGATTCCAATCCCGGGACTTATACGCAGTATTTT.

The chain employs TRBV12-3 or TRBV12-4 and TRBJ2-3, with D possibly matching TRBD1 (6 bases). V lost 5 bases and J 7 bases, leaving 13 bases between the germline ends. CDR3 length: 13 amino acids. The CDR3 region has the DNA TGTGCCAGCAGTGTAAACAGGGATAATACGCAGTATTTT. Protein product: CASSVNRDNTQYF.

This clone was seen only once. The chain couples TRBV6-8 to TRBJ2-5; TRBD1 might be the D (5 bases). The CDR3 length is 15 residues. CDR1 is MNHGY and CDR2 is SAAAGT in the germline V gene. V lost 2 bases to trimming and J lost 4 bases, with 14 bases between them. DNA for the CDR3: TGTGCCAGCAGTTACCCATGGACATTAGGAGAGACCCAGTACTTC. Protein product: CASSYPWTLGETQYF.

The gene calls are TRBV4-1 and TRBJ1-1; tentative D call: TRBD1 (6 bases). This CDR3 has 14 amino acids. Germline lookup yields CDR1 MGHRA and CDR2 YSYEKL. V dropped 3 bases and J dropped 6 bases, with 14 bases sitting between them. The CDR3 DNA follows: TGCGCCAGCAGCCATTGGGGGCGCGATCCTGAAGCTTTCTTT. This translates into CASSHWGRDPEAFF.

The chain uses TRBV13 and TRBJ1-1; D not resolved. Trimming took 2 bases from V and 9 from J, leaving 10 bases between them. The CDR3 has 12 amino acids. Per the germline V gene, CDR1 is PRHDT and CDR2 is FYEKMQ (reference sequence). CDR3 DNA: TGTGCCAGCAGCTTACAGTATAACCAAGCTTTCTTT. It encodes CASSLQYNQAFF.

The chain joins TRBV19 to TRBJ1-1; D call uncertain. The germline V and J ends were trimmed by 2 bases and 6 bases, with 10 bases remaining between them. The length of the CDR3 is 13 residues. Germline CDR1 reads LNHDA; CDR2 reads SQIVND (reference sequence). The CDR3 bases are TGTGCCAGTAGTATATTGGGAGAAGCTGAAGCTTTCTTT. Translated: CASSILGEAEAFF.

J is TRBJ1-2 and V is TRBV6-2 or TRBV6-3, with D uncertain. The V and J ends lost 6 bases and 4 bases respectively, with 9 bases between them. This CDR3 is built from 12 residues. CDR1 and CDR2 from the germline V gene are MNHEY and SVGEGT. This chain's CDR3 is CASSSQAYGYTF. CDR3 coding DNA: TGTGCCAGCAGCTCTCAAGCCTATGGCTACACCTTC.

J is TRBJ2-1 and V is TRBV11-2; TRBD1 matches 11 bases. Trimming at V came to 1 base and at J to 1 base, leaving 6 bases not matched to a gene. Germline CDR1 and CDR2: SGHAT and FQNNGV. The CDR3 is 18 residues long. The DNA for the CDR3 is TGTGCCAGCAGCTTAGTGGACAGGGGGCGCGAGTCCTACAATGAGCAGTTCTTC. It encodes CASSLVDRGRESYNEQFF. Looking up the rest from reference TRBV11-2 and TRBJ2-1 gives the full variable domain: EAGVAQSPRYKIIEKRQSVAFWCNPISGHATLYWYQQILGQGPKLLIQFQNNGVVDDSQLPKDRFSAERLKGVDSTLKIQPAKLEDSAVYLCASSLVDRGRESYNEQFFGPGTRLTVL.

V is TRBV5-1 and J is TRBJ2-1; the D is unclear. The CDR3 runs 15 residues. In germline, CDR1 is SGHRS, CDR2 YFSETQ. V was trimmed by 2 bases and J by 7 bases, leaving 16 bases between them. Here the CDR3 reads CASSFPDDDFNEQFF. In nucleotides, the CDR3 is TGCGCCAGCAGCTTTCCAGATGATGACTTTAATGAGCAGTTCTTC.

The rearrangement uses TRBV6-4 and TRBJ1-5; possibly TRBD1 for D (5 bases). Trimming shortened V by 6 bases and J by 1 base, and 13 bases separated the two germline ends. Germline CDR1 MRHNA, CDR2 SNTAGT. CDR3 size: 15 residues. The CDR3 DNA reads TGTGCCAGCAGCCGCGAGACAGAAAGCAATCAGCCCCAGCATTTT. As protein: CASSRETESNQPQHF.

The chain uses TRBV5-1 and TRBJ2-7; 9 positions agree with TRBD1. From germline, CDR1 is SGHRS and CDR2 YFSETQ. The junction had 10 bases not matched to a gene; V was cut back by 4 bases and J by 5 bases. This CDR3 region has 15 residues. The CDR3, as DNA: TGCGCCAGCAGCCCACGCGGGGACAGGGACCACGAGCAGTACTTC. It codes for CASSPRGDRDHEQYF.

This chain uses TRBV4-3 with TRBJ1-5; 7 bases map to TRBD1. V shed 0 bases, J shed 4 bases, and the junction held 6 bases outside the gene matches. From germline, CDR1 is LGHNA and CDR2 YSLEER. This CDR3 is 16 amino acids long. CDR3 in DNA: TGCGCCAGCAGCCAAGATCACAGGGGCGTTAATCAGCCCCAGCATTTT. The encoded protein is CASSQDHRGVNQPQHF.

V and J are TRBV28 and TRBJ1-2; TRBD1 matches 7 bases. The germline V gene has CDR1 MDHEN and CDR2 SYDVKM. CDR3 size: 14 residues. V shed 3 bases, J shed 8 bases, and the junction held 9 bases outside the gene matches. The chain's CDR3 is CASSLAPGGLGYTF. The CDR3 DNA is TGTGCCAGCAGTTTGGCCCCAGGGGGTCTGGGCTACACCTTC.